What follows are 6 T cell receptor beta chains derived from one specimen sequenced in a study of stem cell transplantation in POMP-related autoinflammatory disease (dated by TCRdb to the early 2020s). This sample's time point label indicates: after hematopoietic stem cell transplant. Receptor libraries were prepared by the immunoSEQ multiplex PCR assay. TCRdb provides this immuneACCESS table in a form limited to in-frame rearrangements. Some clones are lacking; in checked studies, under half of them reflect an unresolved V gene, and why the rest are absent is not known. The sample has over 60,000 clones on record, approximately 91% of them singletons. Around 0.66% of the sample lies in the top ten. The starting material was CD4+ T cells from PBMCs, obtained after stem cell transplantation. These receptor sequences come from a human patient with POMP-related autoinflammation and immune dysregulation (PRAID). Some T cells present after a transplant may be cells of the graft donor.

This chain uses TRBV18 with TRBJ2-2, with a possible D match to TRBD1 (6 bases). CDR3 length equals 15 residues. Germline lookup yields CDR1 KGHSH and CDR2 LQKENI. The germline V and J ends were trimmed by 8 bases and 0 bases, with 13 bases remaining between them. Here the CDR3 reads CASHGGVANTGELFF. CDR3 in DNA: TGTGCCAGCCATGGGGGCGTCGCGAACACCGGGGAGCTGTTTTTT.

J is TRBJ2-2 and V is TRBV7-9, with D unclear. CDR1 is SEHNR and CDR2 is FQNEAQ in the germline V gene (reference sequence). Trimming pared 5 bases from V and 4 bases from J, leaving 11 bases between. This CDR3 is built from 14 residues. The CDR3 region has the DNA TGTGCCAGCAGCCTCCTGTCTACCACCGGGGAGCTGTTTTTT. It yields the protein CASSLLSTTGELFF.

The V call is TRBV19, the J call TRBJ2-2; 8 bases fit TRBD1. J lost 1 base, V lost 4 bases, and 2 bases had no gene match. This CDR3 has 15 amino acids. Germline V gene lookup returns CDR1 LNHDA and CDR2 SQIVND (reference sequence). CDR3 nucleotide sequence: TGTGCCAGTAGTAAGGGACAGGTGAACACCGGGGAGCTGTTTTTT. It translates to CASSKGQVNTGELFF. Full variable domain (remainder filled in from reference TRBV19 and TRBJ2-2): DGGITQSPKYLFRKEGQNVTLSCEQNLNHDAMYWYRQDPGQGLRLIYYSQIVNDFQKGDIAEGYSVSREKKESFPLTVTSAQKNPTAFYLCASSKGQVNTGELFFGEGSRLTVL.

The rearrangement uses TRBV5-8 and TRBJ2-6; D not certain. The V gene's germline CDR1 is SGHTS and CDR2 YDEGEE. V lost 4 bases to trimming and J lost 1 base, with 15 bases between them. This CDR3 region has 17 residues. This CDR3 is CASSPDRWNSGANVLTF. The CDR3 DNA reads TGTGCCAGCAGCCCGGACCGCTGGAATTCTGGGGCCAACGTCCTGACTTTC.

The chain carries TRBV28 and TRBJ2-7; TRBD2 agrees at 8 bases. Per the germline V gene, CDR1 is MDHEN and CDR2 is SYDVKM. The CDR3 has 17 amino acids. V shed 2 bases, J shed 0 bases, and the junction held 9 bases outside the gene matches. The CDR3 coding sequence is TGTGCCAGCAGTTTAGTTCTGGAGAGCGGGAGCTCCTACGAGCAGTACTTC. Its translation: CASSLVLESGSSYEQYF.

This clone appeared a single time. The V and J genes are TRBV6-5 and TRBJ2-7; D is unclear. Germline-derived CDR1 and CDR2 are MNHEY and SVGAGI. Deletions cut 0 bases from V and 1 base from J, with 10 bases between. CDR3 length: 15 amino acids. The CDR3 nucleotides read TGTGCCAGCAGTTACTCGATAGCCAGTTCCTACGAGCAGTACTTC. Protein: CASSYSIASSYEQYF.